The 31 T cell receptor beta chains reported below all come from one sample, sequenced in a study of radiotherapy plus CTLA-4 blockade in lung cancer. Sequencing used immunoSEQ multiplex PCR; TCRdb keeps in-frame clones, though not all of them. The data contain roughly 93,000 clones, around 83% of them singletons. The source was peripheral blood, collected from a patient treated with radiotherapy plus ipilimumab. The receptor source for this set is a human donor with non-small cell lung cancer who had a partial response to radiotherapy plus ipilimumab.

The V gene is TRBV28, the J gene TRBJ2-2, with a possible D match to TRBD1 (6 bases). Germline CDR1 reads MDHEN; CDR2 reads SYDVKM. Trimming cost V 7 bases and J 2 bases, with 14 bases left between them. The CDR3 contains 15 residues. CDR3 in amino acids: CASNPTGLNTGELFF. In DNA, the CDR3 is TGTGCCAGCAACCCGACAGGCCTTAACACCGGGGAGCTGTTTTTT.

The V gene is TRBV7-8, the J gene TRBJ1-5; tentative D call: TRBD1 (5 bases). The CDR3 runs to 17 residues. The germline V gene has CDR1 SGHVS and CDR2 FQNEAQ. The V end was cut by 1 base, the J end by 4 bases, with 17 bases between. The CDR3 loop reads CASSLEGMGLSNQPQHF. The CDR3 coding sequence is TGTGCCAGCAGCTTAGAAGGAATGGGACTGTCGAATCAGCCCCAGCATTTT.

This clone appeared once. The gene calls are TRBV6-9 and TRBJ1-5; the D gene is possibly TRBD1 (6 bases). This CDR3 is 17 amino acids long. Germline V CDR1 and CDR2: MNHGY, SVAAGI. Trimming removed 1 base from V and 0 bases from J, with 13 bases in between. For the CDR3, the DNA is TGTGCCAGCAGTTATTTAGGGACACCCTATAGCAATCAGCCCCAGCATTTT. This codes for CASSYLGTPYSNQPQHF.

The chain employs TRBV5-4 and TRBJ2-2; TRBD2 is a possible D gene (5 bases). Germline CDR1 and CDR2: SGHNT and YYREEE (reference sequence). Trimming removed 1 base at V and 4 bases at J, with 8 bases between. This CDR3 region has 14 residues. CDR3 amino acids: CASSLRGLTGELFF. The CDR3 DNA is TGTGCCAGCAGCTTGAGAGGGCTCACCGGGGAGCTGTTTTTT.

This clone showed up just once. V usage is TRBV6-5 and J usage is TRBJ2-2; possibly TRBD1 for D (6 bases). The germline V and J ends were trimmed by 10 bases and 6 bases, with 15 bases remaining between them. Germline V gives CDR1 MNHEY, CDR2 SVGAGI. This CDR3 has 13 amino acids. CDR3 region: CATNLGGSGELFF. The CDR3 region has the DNA TGTGCCACGAATTTAGGGGGATCCGGGGAGCTGTTTTTT.

The chain uses TRBV6-5 and TRBJ1-5; D uncertain. The CDR3 is 15 residues long. The V end lost 0 bases, the J end lost 8 bases, and 14 bases lay between the germline ends. In germline, CDR1 is MNHEY, CDR2 SVGAGI. CDR3 residues: CASSYSLTSGKPQHF. The CDR3 DNA is TGTGCCAGCAGTTACTCCCTAACAAGCGGGAAGCCCCAGCATTTT.

The V gene is TRBV28, the J gene TRBJ2-2, with 12 bases that match TRBD2. V was clipped by 5 bases and J by 5 bases; unmatched bases: 12. Germline-derived CDR1 and CDR2 are MDHEN and SYDVKM. The CDR3 has 18 amino acids. The CDR3 region is CASSRLRGLAGTTGELFF. The CDR3 DNA is TGTGCCAGCAGTCGACTCAGAGGACTAGCGGGAACTACCGGGGAGCTGTTTTTT.

This clone was seen a handful of times. This chain joins TRBV6-5 and TRBJ2-7, with a possible D match to TRBD2 (5 bases). The CDR3 is 13 amino acids. Trimming took 6 bases from V and 3 from J, leaving 12 bases between them. Germline values: CDR1 MNHEY, CDR2 SVGAGI. The CDR3 DNA sequence: TGTGCCAGCAGCCGTAGCGTGGGCTACGAGCAGTACTTC. Translated, it gives CASSRSVGYEQYF.

The V and J genes are TRBV28 and TRBJ2-7; 7 nucleotides line up with TRBD2. In germline, CDR1 is MDHEN, CDR2 SYDVKM. CDR3 length equals 12 residues. V dropped 10 bases and J dropped 3; count of bases not matched to a gene: 6. CDR3 sequence (DNA): TGTGCCACCCTCTGGGGGGGCTACGAGCAGTACTTC. The encoded protein is CATLWGGYEQYF.

There are a few counts of this clone. The V and J genes are TRBV7-9 and TRBJ2-3; tentatively, D is TRBD2 (6 bases). Between the trimmed V and J ends, which lost 1 base and 4 bases, there was a span of 12 bases. The CDR3 sequence is 15 residues long. Germline V lookup: CDR1 SEHNR, CDR2 FQNEAQ (reference sequence). In nucleotides, the CDR3 is TGTGCCAGCAGCTTAGGGTCTAGCGAGGCAGATACGCAGTATTTT. Its protein is CASSLGSSEADTQYF.

The J gene is TRBJ2-1, the V gene TRBV6-5, with a weak D call TRBD1 (6 bases). Germline lookup yields CDR1 MNHEY and CDR2 SVGAGI. CDR3 length equals 16 residues. V was cut by 3 bases and J by 2 bases, with 14 bases left in between. CDR3 DNA: TGTGCCAGCAGTTATCGCAGCGGACAGACCTACAATGAGCAGTTCTTC. Translation gives CASSYRSGQTYNEQFF.

This chain joins TRBV19 and TRBJ2-7; 7 nucleotides agree with TRBD2. Trimming removed 5 bases from V and 3 bases from J; junction bases left unmatched: 13. Germline V gene sequence: CDR1 LNHDA, CDR2 SQIVND (reference sequence). This CDR3 spans 16 amino acids. The CDR3 DNA follows: TGTGCCAGTAGTTTCGAACAGCGGGATCTCGACTACGAGCAGTACTTC. Encoded protein: CASSFEQRDLDYEQYF.

This sequence joins TRBV27 and TRBJ1-5, with 7 bases matching TRBD1. Unmatched junction bases numbered 2, after V lost 2 bases and J lost 4 bases. Germline loops: CDR1 MNHEY, CDR2 SMNVEV (reference sequence). There are 14 residues in the CDR3. The CDR3 nucleotides are TGTGCCAGCAGTTTAGGGACAGTGAATCAGCCCCAGCATTTT. It yields the protein CASSLGTVNQPQHF.

CDR3 nucleotide sequence: TGTGCCAGCAGTTTTGGGGACAGTAGGGGTTTGCGAATTTACTTC. It yields the protein CASSFGDSRGLRIYF. This chain uses TRBV28 with TRBJ2-7; 7 bases are a match to TRBD1. Trimming removed 3 bases from V and 13 bases from J; junction bases left unmatched: 18. CDR3 length equals 15 residues. Germline V gene sequence: CDR1 MDHEN, CDR2 SYDVKM.

The chain couples TRBV27 to TRBJ1-2, with 8 bases matching TRBD1. The V gene end was trimmed by 3 bases and the J gene end by 7 bases; junction bases not matched to a gene: 7. The CDR3 runs 14 residues. CDR1 and CDR2 from the germline V gene are MNHEY and SMNVEV (reference sequence). This chain's CDR3 is CASSFDGQGGGYTF. In nucleotides, the CDR3 is TGTGCCAGCAGTTTCGACGGACAGGGCGGTGGCTACACCTTC.

V gene TRBV4-1 combines with J gene TRBJ2-4; 7 bases are a match to TRBD1. The CDR3 spans 15 residues. After removal of 1 base from V and 6 bases from J, the junction contained 6 bases not matched to a gene. Per the germline V gene, CDR1 is MGHRA and CDR2 is YSYEKL. Here the CDR3 DNA reads TGCGCCAGCAGCCAAGCGGCAGGGGGTTTAAACATTCAGTACTTC. It is translated as CASSQAAGGLNIQYF.

This chain uses TRBV5-1 with TRBJ2-7; tentative D call: TRBD2 (5 bases). CDR3 length equals 15 residues. Trimming took 3 bases from V and 1 from J, leaving 14 bases between them. Germline CDR1 is SGHRS and CDR2 is YFSETQ. The DNA for the CDR3 is TGCGCCAGCAGCTCGAGCGGATCTCGATCCTACGAGCAGTACTTC. Amino acids: CASSSSGSRSYEQYF.

This clone was seen only once. This chain's CDR3 is CASSPSELETQYF. The CDR3, as DNA: TGTGCCAGCAGCCCCTCCGAGTTAGAGACCCAGTACTTC. The genes are TRBV7-3 and TRBJ2-5; D gene uncertain. Germline lookup yields CDR1 SGHTA and CDR2 FQGTGA. The V end lost 5 bases, the J end lost 4 bases, and 11 bases lay between the germline ends. This CDR3 region has 13 residues.

Only a few counts were recorded for this clone. The chain joins TRBV18 to TRBJ2-2; D is perhaps TRBD1 (6 bases). CDR3 length: 15 residues. In germline, CDR1 is KGHSH, CDR2 LQKENI. V was cut by 3 bases and J by 2 bases, with 10 bases left in between. The DNA of the CDR3 is TGTGCCAGCTCACCCCGACAGGCCAACACCGGGGAGCTGTTTTTT. It is translated as CASSPRQANTGELFF.

This chain links TRBV7-9 with TRBJ1-2; the match to TRBD1 covers 8 bases. The length of the CDR3 is 13 residues. V dropped 5 bases and J dropped 7; count of bases not matched to a gene: 6. Looked up from germline, CDR1 is SEHNR and CDR2 is FQNEAQ (reference sequence). The CDR3 DNA reads TGTGCCAGCAGCCTTCGGACAGGGTCTGGCTACACCTTC. It yields the protein CASSLRTGSGYTF.

This clone came up once. As DNA, the CDR3 is TGTGCCAGCAGTTTGAGCCGCGAGCAGTACTTC. As protein: CASSLSREQYF. V usage is TRBV2 and J usage is TRBJ2-7; D is unclear. The CDR3 loop spans 11 amino acids. Per the germline V gene, CDR1 is SNHLY and CDR2 is FYNNEI. Trimming shortened V by 5 bases and J by 6 bases, and 8 bases separated the two germline ends.

V is TRBV27 and J is TRBJ1-5; 10 bases are a match to TRBD1. The J segment lost 5 bases and the V segment lost 6 bases, leaving 4 bases of the junction unmatched. CDR3 length: 14 residues. From germline, CDR1 is MNHEY and CDR2 SMNVEV (reference sequence). The CDR3 reads CASSRDRGYQPQHF. Written as DNA, the CDR3 is TGTGCCAGCAGCCGGGACAGGGGTTATCAGCCCCAGCATTTT.

V usage is TRBV6-5 and J usage is TRBJ1-1, with D possibly being TRBD1 (5 bases). Germline values: CDR1 MNHEY, CDR2 SVGAGI. Between the trimmed V and J ends, which lost 2 bases and 0 bases, there was a span of 10 bases. The CDR3 length is 15 residues. This CDR3 reads CASSYGQGLNTEAFF. CDR3 sequence (DNA): TGTGCCAGCAGTTACGGTCAGGGTTTGAACACTGAAGCTTTCTTT.

This clone has a single count. V usage is TRBV6-1 and J usage is TRBJ2-5; D unresolved. The CDR3 consists of 13 residues. V lost 4 bases, J lost 5 bases, and 11 bases lay in between. Germline V lookup: CDR1 MNHNS, CDR2 SASEGT. In DNA, the CDR3 is TGTGCCAGCAGTGTCCTAGTTTTGGAGACCCAGTACTTC. It yields the protein CASSVLVLETQYF.

The chain links TRBV5-1 to TRBJ2-3; 8 bases match TRBD1. Germline loops: CDR1 SGHRS, CDR2 YFSETQ. V lost 7 bases, J lost 8 bases, and 15 bases stayed unmatched. The CDR3 has 15 amino acids. The CDR3 loop is CASSGTGLGDFTQYF. The CDR3 nucleotides read TGCGCCAGCTCCGGGACAGGTTTAGGTGACTTTACGCAGTATTTT.

The rearrangement joins TRBV10-3 to TRBJ1-5; 7 nucleotides match TRBD1. Per the germline V gene, CDR1 is ENHRY and CDR2 is SYGVKD. The CDR3 runs to 15 residues. Trimming removed 2 bases from V and 4 bases from J; junction bases left unmatched: 5. The CDR3, as DNA: TGTGCCATCAGTGAGACGTTGACAGGGAATCAGCCCCAGCATTTT. Its translation is CAISETLTGNQPQHF.

CDR3 DNA sequence: TGTGCCAGCAGCATACAGGGGATCGGTGAAAAACTGTTTTTT. Translated: CASSIQGIGEKLFF. This sequence joins TRBV6-1 and TRBJ1-4; 7 bases are a match to TRBD1. Trimming took 6 bases from V and 7 from J; bases not matched to a gene: 8. The CDR3 length is 14 residues. Germline values: CDR1 MNHNS, CDR2 SASEGT.

V usage is TRBV19 and J usage is TRBJ2-7, with D unclear. CDR1 and CDR2 from the germline V gene are LNHDA and SQIVND (reference sequence). Trimming stripped 5 bases from V and 2 bases from J, with 10 bases between. The CDR3 loop spans 13 amino acids. The CDR3 region is CASSRALAYEQYF. DNA of the CDR3: TGTGCCAGTAGTCGAGCATTAGCCTACGAGCAGTACTTC. Drawing the rest from reference TRBV19 and TRBJ2-7, the complete variable domain is DGGITQSPKYLFRKEGQNVTLSCEQNLNHDAMYWYRQDPGQGLRLIYYSQIVNDFQKGDIAEGYSVSREKKESFPLTVTSAQKNPTAFYLCASSRALAYEQYFGPGTRLTVT.

The V call is TRBV9, the J call TRBJ2-5; D possibly corresponds to TRBD2 (5 bases). Trimming shortened V by 2 bases and J by 5 bases, and 13 bases separated the two germline ends. The CDR3 loop spans 14 amino acids. CDR1 is SGDLS, CDR2 YYNGEE, per germline. CDR3 loop: CASSVEARGETQYF. The CDR3, as DNA: TGTGCCAGCAGCGTGGAGGCTAGAGGGGAGACCCAGTACTTC. Full variable domain (remainder filled in from reference TRBV9 and TRBJ2-5): DSGVTQTPKHLITATGQRVTLRCSPRSGDLSVYWYQQSLDQGLQFLIQYYNGEERAKGNILERFSAQQFPDLHSELNLSSLELGDSALYFCASSVEARGETQYFGPGTRLLVL.

V is TRBV29-1 and J is TRBJ1-5; TRBD1 aligns across 8 bases. This CDR3 has 13 residues. CDR1 is SQVTM and CDR2 is ANQGSEA in the germline V gene. Trimming cost V 7 bases and J 5 bases; bases outside gene matches: 7. CDR3 residues: CSAQTGDHQPQHF. Written as DNA, the CDR3 is TGCAGCGCCCAGACAGGGGATCATCAGCCCCAGCATTTT.

Here the CDR3 DNA reads TGTGCCAGCACCGGGGCGGCCCTAGCGGGAGCAGATACGCAGTATTTT. It encodes CASTGAALAGADTQYF. The chain combines TRBV28 with TRBJ2-3; TRBD2 aligns across 10 bases. Germline-derived CDR1 and CDR2 are MDHEN and SYDVKM. This CDR3 is 16 amino acids long. Losses at the gene ends were 7 bases for V and 4 bases for J; bases not matched to a gene: 11.